The next 27 T cell receptor beta chains were all read from a single sample in a study of post-analysis software for immune sequencing data. Study-level findings and limits: In patients, about 5 TRBV segments were more frequent than in controls, with TRBV5-6, TRBV5-1 and TRBV20-1 among them.

Their antigens remain unidentified. Built from TCR beta cDNA, the libraries had unique molecular identifiers in them. TCRdb independently ran MiXCR on the PCR reads; one entry per CDR3 protein. The sample has roughly 570,000 distinct CDR3 sequences; less than 40% are singletons. The sequencing sample was made of blood. The receptors come from a girl between 2 and 17 years old with multiple sclerosis.

This clonotype was observed a few times. This chain uses TRBV10-3 with TRBJ2-5; D assignment may be TRBD1 or TRBD2 (5 bases each). With 8 bases removed from V and 5 bases from J, the gap between germline ends came to 15 bases. The CDR3 contains 13 residues. Germline V gives CDR1 ENHRY, CDR2 SYGVKD. CDR3 nucleotide sequence: TGTGCCATCGGACGGGGACCCCGGGAGACCCAGTACTTC. Protein product: CAIGRGPRETQYF.

This clonotype turned up a few times. This sequence joins TRBV9 and TRBJ2-7; 8 bases align to TRBD1. The trim removed 1 base at V and 0 bases at J, leaving 3 bases unmatched. CDR3 length equals 15 residues. Germline V gene sequence: CDR1 SGDLS, CDR2 YYNGEE. The CDR3 DNA reads TGTGCCAGCAGCGTACGGACAGGGACCTCCTACGAGCAGTACTTC. This codes for CASSVRTGTSYEQYF.

The chain has TRBV10-3 and TRBJ2-3; unclear D gene. Trimming pared 0 bases from V and 1 base from J, leaving 2 bases between. Germline V lookup: CDR1 ENHRY, CDR2 SYGVKD. The CDR3 extends over 13 amino acids. CDR3 sequence (DNA): TGTGCCATCAGTGAGTCGCGCACAGATACGCAGTATTTT. It specifies CAISESRTDTQYF.

The chain couples TRBV7-8 to TRBJ2-3; 11 positions match TRBD2. CDR1 is SGHVS, CDR2 FQNEAQ, per germline. The CDR3 sequence is 16 residues long. The trim removed 4 bases at V and 6 bases at J, leaving 9 bases unmatched. The CDR3 region is CASSSIAGGQGDTQYF. The CDR3 bases are TGTGCCAGCAGCTCAATAGCGGGGGGGCAGGGGGATACGCAGTATTTT.

This clonotype was observed a handful of times. The chain employs TRBV20-1 and TRBJ2-2, with D possibly matching TRBD2 (7 bases). The CDR3 is 13 residues long. Trimming removed 8 bases from V and 0 bases from J, with 10 bases in between. From germline, CDR1 is DFQATT and CDR2 SNEGSKA (reference sequence). CDR3 amino acids: CSPGGPNTGELFF. CDR3 nucleotide sequence: TGCAGTCCGGGGGGCCCGAACACCGGGGAGCTGTTTTTT.

The rearrangement links TRBV20-1 to TRBJ2-7, with D unclear. The V gene lost 3 bases and the J gene lost 2 bases, with 5 bases spanning the gap. CDR1 is DFQATT and CDR2 is SNEGSKA in the germline V gene (reference sequence). There are 11 residues in the CDR3. DNA for the CDR3: TGCAGTGCTAGTCACGCCTACGAGCAGTACTTC. The encoded protein is CSASHAYEQYF.

This clonotype was counted a few times. The chain employs TRBV4-1 and TRBJ1-2; perhaps TRBD1 as D (6 bases). Germline lookup yields CDR1 MGHRA and CDR2 YSYEKL. This CDR3 has 15 residues. V gave up 4 bases and J gave up 4 bases, with 16 bases separating them. The CDR3 here is CASSRTVVDSYGYTF. For the CDR3, the DNA is TGCGCCAGCAGCCGGACAGTAGTCGACAGCTATGGCTACACCTTC.

This clonotype was counted at least ten times. This chain connects TRBV4-1 to TRBJ2-1, with 15 bases lining up with TRBD2. The CDR3 length is 18 residues. Germline loops: CDR1 MGHRA, CDR2 YSYEKL. V gave up 3 bases and J gave up 9 bases; unmatched junction bases: 12. This chain's CDR3 is CASSHPLRGTSGGSEQFF. The DNA of the CDR3 is TGCGCCAGCAGCCACCCTCTTAGGGGGACTAGCGGGGGGAGTGAGCAGTTCTTC.

This clonotype was seen a few times. The rearrangement links TRBV5-4 to TRBJ2-3; 7 nucleotides match TRBD2. V trimming: 0 bases; J trimming: 10 bases; junction bases outside the gene matches: 5. The CDR3 sequence is 13 residues long. Germline CDR1 is SGHNT and CDR2 is YYREEE (reference sequence). This chain's CDR3 is CASSLEGSGSQYF. The CDR3 region has the DNA TGTGCCAGCAGCTTGGAAGGTAGCGGGTCGCAGTATTTT.

The gene calls are TRBV20-1 and TRBJ2-6; D gene unclear. V lost 5 bases, J lost 4 bases, and 6 bases lay in between. Germline values: CDR1 DFQATT, CDR2 SNEGSKA (reference sequence). This CDR3 contains 12 residues. CDR3 residues: CSAGVGANVLTF. CDR3 nucleotide sequence: TGCAGTGCTGGAGTCGGGGCCAACGTCCTGACTTTC.

The rearrangement uses TRBV5-1 and TRBJ2-1; D perhaps matches TRBD1 (6 bases). Germline V CDR1 and CDR2: SGHRS, YFSETQ. V dropped 4 bases and J dropped 9 bases, with 14 bases sitting between them. The CDR3 totals 13 residues. CDR3 sequence: CASSTTGPSEQFF. The CDR3 DNA reads as TGCGCCAGCAGCACGACAGGACCCAGTGAGCAGTTCTTC.

There are a few counts of this clonotype. The chain employs TRBV29-1 and TRBJ2-5; 12 positions agree with TRBD1. Unmatched junction bases numbered 7, after V lost 6 bases and J lost 5 bases. The CDR3 extends over 14 amino acids. CDR1 and CDR2 (germline): SQVTM, ANQGSEA. CDR3 region: CSVVGTGGGETQYF. The CDR3 nucleotides read TGCAGCGTGGTGGGGACAGGGGGCGGCGAGACCCAGTACTTC. The whole variable domain, remainder taken from reference TRBV29-1 and TRBJ2-5, is SAVISQKPSRDICQRGTSLTIQCQVDSQVTMMFWYRQQPGQSLTLIATANQGSEATYESGFVIDKFPISRPNLTFSTLTVSNMSPEDSSIYLCSVVGTGGGETQYFGPGTRLLVL.

This chain connects TRBV12-3 or TRBV12-4 to TRBJ1-1; 8 bases are a match to TRBD1. This CDR3 region has 19 residues. Unmatched junction bases numbered 24, after V lost 6 bases and J lost 6 bases. DNA of the CDR3: TGTGCCAGCAGCCCCAGTTCCCCTCTAGTGGACAGGGAGGACTCTGAAGCTTTCTTT. Encoded protein: CASSPSSPLVDREDSEAFF.

This clonotype was seen a few times. The chain employs TRBV7-2 and TRBJ2-1, with D unclear. The germline V gene encodes CDR1 SGHTA and CDR2 FQGNSA. With 5 bases removed from V and 6 bases from J, the gap between germline ends came to 14 bases. CDR3 length equals 14 residues. The CDR3 region has the DNA TGTGCCAGCAGCATGGGTCTTCTGACCAATGAGCAGTTCTTC. Its protein is CASSMGLLTNEQFF.

This clonotype was observed a handful of times. J is TRBJ2-5 and V is TRBV20-1, with 7 bases fitting TRBD1. V was clipped by 6 bases and J by 5 bases; unmatched bases: 9. Per the germline V gene, CDR1 is DFQATT and CDR2 is SNEGSKA (reference sequence). This CDR3 is built from 13 residues. The CDR3 region has the DNA TGCAGTGCGGTAGACAGGGCCCAGGAGACCCAGTACTTC. Translation: CSAVDRAQETQYF.

This clonotype was observed a few times. The chain employs TRBV10-3 and TRBJ2-5, with 8 bases fitting TRBD1. Losses at the gene ends were 3 bases for V and 5 bases for J; bases not matched to a gene: 8. CDR1 and CDR2 from the germline V gene are ENHRY and SYGVKD. There are 15 residues in the CDR3. The DNA for the CDR3 is TGTGCCATCAGTGAACGGACAGGGATGGGGGAGACCCAGTACTTC. Translated: CAISERTGMGETQYF.

This clonotype was observed a single time. The chain joins TRBV14 to TRBJ1-6; D gene ambiguous. Looked up from germline, CDR1 is SGHDN and CDR2 is FVKESK. Trimming took 0 bases from V and 9 from J, leaving 6 bases between them. The CDR3 spans 13 residues. The CDR3 nucleotides read TGTGCCAGCAGCCAAGAAGTACGTTCACCCCTCCACTTT. Its translation is CASSQEVRSPLHF.

J is TRBJ2-5 and V is TRBV10-3; 10 bases are a match to TRBD2. Germline-derived CDR1 and CDR2 are ENHRY and SYGVKD. The CDR3 loop spans 16 amino acids. Germline trimming cut 5 bases from V and 5 bases from J; bases unmatched to any gene: 11. CDR3 nucleotides: TGTGCCATCAGTAGCGGGGGGGCTGGGCAAGAGGAGACCCAGTACTTC. It encodes CAISSGGAGQEETQYF.

This clonotype came up a few times. The chain links TRBV5-8 to TRBJ2-4, with 15 bases identical to TRBD2. The germline V gene has CDR1 SGHTS and CDR2 YDEGEE. This CDR3 spans 15 amino acids. Germline trimming cut 3 bases from V and 6 bases from J; bases unmatched to any gene: 1. The CDR3 loop reads CASSSGLAGGNIQYF. The CDR3 DNA sequence: TGTGCCAGCAGCTCGGGACTAGCGGGGGGAAACATTCAGTACTTC.

The V call is TRBV2, the J call TRBJ2-1; tentative D call: TRBD2 (5 bases). There are 14 residues in the CDR3. Germline CDR1 is SNHLY and CDR2 is FYNNEI. V was shortened by 7 bases and J by 5 bases, with 15 bases between the two germline ends. CDR3 sequence: CASKGSRQHNEQFF. CDR3 DNA sequence: TGTGCCAGCAAAGGGAGCCGGCAGCACAATGAGCAGTTCTTC. The full variable domain, with the rest looked up from reference TRBV2 and TRBJ2-1, is EPEVTQTPSHQVTQMGQEVILRCVPISNHLYFYWYRQILGQKVEFLVSFYNNEISEKSEIFDDQFSVERPDGSNFTLKIRSTKLEDSAMYFCASKGSRQHNEQFFGPGTRLTVL.

V is TRBV6-6 and J is TRBJ1-1; D not resolved. The germline CDR1 and CDR2 sequences are MNHNY and SVGAGI (reference sequence). The CDR3 runs 14 residues. V lost 0 bases, J lost 7 bases, and 12 bases lay in between. CDR3 amino acids: CASSYSSLTVEAFF. CDR3 sequence (DNA): TGTGCCAGCAGTTACTCGAGCCTAACAGTTGAAGCTTTCTTT.

In this sample, this clonotype turned up many times. The chain is built from TRBV29-1 and TRBJ1-2, with D hard to call. CDR1 and CDR2 from the germline V gene are SQVTM and ANQGSEA. The CDR3 spans 11 residues. With 6 bases removed from V and 4 bases from J, the gap between germline ends came to 9 bases. CDR3 in DNA: TGCAGCGTGTGGGGTGGCTATGGCTACACCTTC. Amino acids: CSVWGGYGYTF.

This clonotype showed up just a few times. This chain joins TRBV5-1 and TRBJ2-7, with D unresolved. The length of the CDR3 is 14 residues. Trimming removed 1 base from V and 3 bases from J, with 11 bases in between. Germline lookup yields CDR1 SGHRS and CDR2 YFSETQ. The CDR3, as DNA: TGCGCCAGCAGCTTGATGGGAACCGGCTACGAGCAGTACTTC. It yields the protein CASSLMGTGYEQYF. The variable domain in full, completed from reference TRBV5-1 and TRBJ2-7, reads KAGVTQTPRYLIKTRGQQVTLSCSPISGHRSVSWYQQTPGQGLQFLFEYFSETQRNKGNFPGRFSGRQFSNSRSEMNVSTLELGDSALYLCASSLMGTGYEQYFGPGTRLTVT.

The rearrangement joins TRBV7-9 to TRBJ2-3; TRBD2 agrees at 9 bases. J was trimmed by 2 bases and V by 11 bases; bases with no gene match: 14. The germline V gene encodes CDR1 SEHNR and CDR2 FQNEAQ (reference sequence). The CDR3 runs 16 residues. In nucleotides, the CDR3 is TGTGCCTGTAGCTTAATTACTAGCGGGTCCACAGATACGCAGTATTTT. Translating gives CACSLITSGSTDTQYF.

This clonotype was detected only a few times. The chain combines TRBV7-9 with TRBJ1-4; maybe TRBD1 (5 bases). The V gene lost 3 bases and the J gene lost 7 bases, with 21 bases spanning the gap. Germline lookup yields CDR1 SEHNR and CDR2 FQNEAQ (reference sequence). The CDR3 has 17 amino acids. The CDR3: CASSLLPPGPRGEKLFF. The CDR3 DNA is TGTGCCAGCAGCTTGCTACCCCCGGGACCCCGTGGTGAAAAACTGTTTTTT.

The chain combines TRBV20-1 with TRBJ2-4; TRBD1 agrees at 9 bases. The CDR3 length is 15 residues. The V gene end was trimmed by 0 bases and the J gene end by 0 bases; junction bases not matched to a gene: 0. From germline, CDR1 is DFQATT and CDR2 SNEGSKA (reference sequence). The chain's CDR3 is CSAREQGAAKNIQYF. Here the CDR3 DNA reads TGCAGTGCTAGAGAACAGGGGGCAGCCAAAAACATTCAGTACTTC.

This clonotype was seen only a few times. The rearrangement uses TRBV28 and TRBJ2-5; 10 bases agree with TRBD2. After removal of 1 base from V and 2 bases from J, the junction contained 4 bases not matched to a gene. This CDR3 region has 16 residues. Germline CDR1 and CDR2: MDHEN and SYDVKM. This chain's CDR3 is CASSLSERGGQETQYF. CDR3 sequence (DNA): TGTGCCAGCAGTTTATCGGAGCGGGGGGGACAAGAGACCCAGTACTTC. The whole variable domain, filled in from reference TRBV28 and TRBJ2-5, reads DVKVTQSSRYLVKRTGEKVFLECVQDMDHENMFWYRQDPGLGLRLIYFSYDVKMKEKGDIPEGYSVSREKKERFSLILESASTNQTSMYLCASSLSERGGQETQYFGPGTRLLVL.